This entry describes one T cell receptor (beta chain). The record originates from a study of early T cells in non-severe SARS-CoV-2 infection. The overall study: Sequencing of bulk RNA from unsorted whole blood was done, without chain pairing.

Germline V gene data show CDR1 as SQVTM and CDR2 as ANQGSEA. This CDR3 contains 15 residues. With 3 bases clipped from V and 4 bases from J, the junction kept 7 bases outside the gene matches. Each cDNA molecule carried a unique molecular identifier. TCRdb re-called the 5' RACE reads with MiXCR, one entry per CDR3 protein. The table lists some 71,000 distinct CDR3 sequences, 12% of them singletons. The sequence derives from an adult who was a healthcare worker with PCR-confirmed SARS-CoV-2 infection or an uninfected control (not recorded which). Sequencing used whole blood. The chain uses TRBV29-1 and TRBJ2-3; 10 bases match TRBD2. The CDR3 DNA reads TGCAGCGTTGATGGCGCTAGCGGGAGTGCAGATACGCAGTATTTT. Translation gives CSVDGASGSADTQYF.